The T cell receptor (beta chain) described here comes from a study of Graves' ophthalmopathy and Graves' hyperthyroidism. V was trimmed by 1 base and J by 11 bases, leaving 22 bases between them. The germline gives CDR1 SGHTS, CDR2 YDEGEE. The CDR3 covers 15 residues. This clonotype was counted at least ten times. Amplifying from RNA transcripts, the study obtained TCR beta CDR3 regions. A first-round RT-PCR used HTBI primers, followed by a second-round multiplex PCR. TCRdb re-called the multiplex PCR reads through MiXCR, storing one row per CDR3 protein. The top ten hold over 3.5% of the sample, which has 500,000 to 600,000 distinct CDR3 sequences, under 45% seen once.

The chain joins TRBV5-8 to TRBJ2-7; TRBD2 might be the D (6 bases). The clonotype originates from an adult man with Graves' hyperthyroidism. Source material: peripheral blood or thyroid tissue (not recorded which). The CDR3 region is CASSLLGTGDGGEYF. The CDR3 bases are TGTGCCAGCAGCTTGCTGGGAACCGGGGACGGCGGGGAGTACTTC.